The 31 T cell receptor beta chains in this list originate from one sample, sequenced in a study of T cell responses to AZD1222 COVID-19 vaccine. Data came from immunoSEQ multiplex PCR; TCRdb stores just in-frame clones and leaves some out. The sample records more than 80,000 clones, around 90% being singletons. Material: peripheral blood, obtained 28 days after the second AZD1222 dose. The receptor source for this set is an adult who received the AZD1222 COVID-19 vaccine.

V usage is TRBV14 and J usage is TRBJ2-1; the D is unclear. Deletions cut 0 bases from V and 0 bases from J, with 21 bases between. The V gene's germline CDR1 is SGHDN and CDR2 FVKESK. The CDR3 length is 20 residues. CDR3 bases: TGTGCCAGCAGCCAAGATTCGGTCCGGGCCGCACTTGACTCCTACAATGAGCAGTTCTTC. It encodes CASSQDSVRAALDSYNEQFF.

The genes are TRBV27 and TRBJ2-7; D may be TRBD2 (6 bases). The length of the CDR3 is 14 residues. CDR1 MNHEY and CDR2 SMNVEV come from the germline V gene (reference sequence). Trimming shortened V by 8 bases and J by 2 bases, and 16 bases separated the two germline ends. CDR3 sequence: CASPGPTGAYEQYF. CDR3 DNA: TGTGCCAGCCCTGGGCCCACGGGAGCCTACGAGCAGTACTTC.

The chain couples TRBV9 to TRBJ2-1, with 9 positions matching TRBD1. This CDR3 is built from 15 residues. V was pared by 4 bases and J by 7 bases, with 9 bases of the junction left unmatched. CDR1 is SGDLS, CDR2 YYNGEE, per germline. The CDR3 loop is CASSTPGTGLNEQFF. CDR3 sequence (DNA): TGTGCCAGCAGCACTCCAGGGACAGGGCTAAATGAGCAGTTCTTC.

The chain employs TRBV7-2 and TRBJ1-1; D perhaps matches TRBD1 (5 bases). V dropped 5 bases and J dropped 1 base, with 8 bases sitting between them. Per the germline V gene, CDR1 is SGHTA and CDR2 is FQGNSA. CDR3 length: 13 residues. The CDR3 bases are TGTGCCAGCAGCGCAGGGCCGAACACTGAAGCTTTCTTT. Amino acids: CASSAGPNTEAFF. Full variable domain (rest looked up from reference TRBV7-2 and TRBJ1-1): GAGVSQSPSNKVTEKGKDVELRCDPISGHTALYWYRQSLGQGLEFLIYFQGNSAPDKSGLPSDRFSAERTGGSVSTLTIQRTQQEDSAVYLCASSAGPNTEAFFGQGTRLTVV.

The chain carries TRBV30 and TRBJ1-3; D is undetermined. Germline V CDR1 and CDR2: GTSNPN, SVGIG (reference sequence). The CDR3 runs 14 residues. The V gene lost 4 bases and the J gene lost 0 bases, with 10 bases spanning the gap. CDR3 coding DNA: TGTGCCTGGATAGGAGGTAGCTCTGGAAACACCATATATTTT. Translated: CAWIGGSSGNTIYF.

The chain combines TRBV14 with TRBJ2-7, with D possibly matching TRBD2 (5 bases). Germline lookup yields CDR1 SGHDN and CDR2 FVKESK. The CDR3 length is 14 residues. V dropped 1 base and J dropped 3 bases, with 10 bases sitting between them. The CDR3 nucleotides are TGTGCCAGCAGCCAAGGAGGGCGCGACTACGAGCAGTACTTC. It encodes CASSQGGRDYEQYF.

The chain joins TRBV10-3 to TRBJ1-5; 8 bases are shared with TRBD1. Germline V CDR1 and CDR2: ENHRY, SYGVKD. Losses at the gene ends were 5 bases for V and 6 bases for J; bases not matched to a gene: 6. The CDR3 length is 14 residues. The DNA for the CDR3 is TGTGCCATCAGTAGCCTGGGGACAGGTCAGCCCCAGCATTTT. It translates to CAISSLGTGQPQHF.

The chain combines TRBV3-1 (or the pseudogene TRBV3-2) with TRBJ1-2; 7 nucleotides line up with TRBD1. Germline CDR1 and CDR2: LGHDT and YNNKEL (reference sequence). The V and J ends lost 2 bases and 4 bases, in that order; junction bases with no gene match: 16. The CDR3 spans 18 residues. The CDR3 here is CASSQPLGMTGSAYGYTF. The CDR3, as DNA: TGTGCCAGCAGCCAACCGTTAGGGATGACAGGGAGTGCCTATGGCTACACCTTC.

The chain employs TRBV5-1 and TRBJ1-6, with D possibly matching TRBD1 (5 bases). The CDR3 covers 15 residues. From germline, CDR1 is SGHRS and CDR2 YFSETQ. Trimming left V 7 bases short and J 5 bases short, with 16 bases between. CDR3 protein: CASRRGSYDNSPLHF. The CDR3 DNA reads TGCGCCAGCCGCCGGGGGAGTTACGATAATTCACCCCTCCACTTT.

The rearrangement joins TRBV24-1 to TRBJ2-7, with D unresolved. The V gene lost 0 bases and the J gene lost 0 bases, with 17 bases spanning the gap. Looked up from germline, CDR1 is KGHDR and CDR2 is SFDVKD. The CDR3 sequence is 18 residues long. The CDR3: CATSDLRPLKDTSYEQYF. The CDR3 DNA is TGTGCCACCAGTGATTTGCGACCCCTGAAGGATACCTCCTACGAGCAGTACTTC.

The V gene is TRBV6-4, the J gene TRBJ1-2, with D possibly being TRBD1 (6 bases). V was pared by 5 bases and J by 3 bases, with 19 bases between. Germline V gene sequence: CDR1 MRHNA, CDR2 SNTAGT. This CDR3 has 16 residues. The CDR3 protein is CASSPQAGVLDYGYTF. CDR3 coding DNA: TGTGCCAGCAGTCCTCAGGCAGGGGTCCTAGACTATGGCTACACCTTC.

The V call is TRBV5-6, the J call TRBJ1-2; D might be TRBD1 (6 bases). Germline V gene data show CDR1 as SGHDT and CDR2 as YYEEEE. Trimming removed 4 bases from V and 8 bases from J, with 18 bases in between. This CDR3 region has 14 residues. The CDR3, as DNA: TGTGCCAGCAGCGTGGGACACCTGAGAGAGGGCTACACCTTC. Translation gives CASSVGHLREGYTF.

This sequence joins TRBV11-2 and TRBJ2-6; 8 bases line up with TRBD1. V was clipped by 7 bases and J by 2 bases; unmatched bases: 10. The germline CDR1 and CDR2 sequences are SGHAT and FQNNGV. This CDR3 contains 17 residues. CDR3 protein: CASNLGQGRAGANVLTF. Here the CDR3 DNA reads TGTGCCAGCAACCTAGGACAGGGACGTGCTGGGGCCAACGTCCTGACTTTC. The full variable domain, in which reference TRBV11-2 and TRBJ2-6 provide the parts outside the CDR3, is EAGVAQSPRYKIIEKRQSVAFWCNPISGHATLYWYQQILGQGPKLLIQFQNNGVVDDSQLPKDRFSAERLKGVDSTLKIQPAKLEDSAVYLCASNLGQGRAGANVLTFGAGSRLTVL.

The J gene is TRBJ1-2, the V gene TRBV6-5; 12 bases fit TRBD1. With 6 bases clipped from V and 4 bases from J, the junction kept 6 bases outside the gene matches. The CDR3 has 15 amino acids. In germline, CDR1 is MNHEY, CDR2 SVGAGI. The CDR3 bases are TGTGCCAGCAGGCGGGACAGGGGGCTGCGCTATGGCTACACCTTC. It encodes CASRRDRGLRYGYTF.

CDR3 loop: CASSLPRGSPRGAFF. DNA for the CDR3: TGTGCCAGCAGCTTACCCCGGGGCAGCCCGAGAGGAGCTTTCTTT. V usage is TRBV7-8 and J usage is TRBJ1-1, with D perhaps matching TRBD1 (5 bases). The CDR3 runs to 15 residues. Germline-derived CDR1 and CDR2 are SGHVS and FQNEAQ. V was shortened by 2 bases and J by 10 bases, with 20 bases between the two germline ends.

The rearrangement links TRBV27 to TRBJ1-2; TRBD1 is a possible D gene (6 bases). There are 14 residues in the CDR3. Trimming removed 6 bases from V and 4 bases from J, with 15 bases in between. CDR1 MNHEY and CDR2 SMNVEV come from the germline V gene (reference sequence). DNA of the CDR3: TGTGCCAGCAGGGGGGTGGGGGGCGCCTATGGCTACACCTTC. Translated, it gives CASRGVGGAYGYTF.

This clone turned up a few times. This rearrangement joins TRBV7-3 to TRBJ2-1; 14 bases line up with TRBD2. The CDR3 consists of 19 residues. V lost 2 bases, J lost 0 bases, and 6 bases stayed unmatched. CDR1 SGHTA and CDR2 FQGTGA come from the germline V gene. As DNA, the CDR3 is TGTGCCAGCAGCTTATGGGGGACTAGCGGGGGAGACTCCTACAATGAGCAGTTCTTC. Protein product: CASSLWGTSGGDSYNEQFF.

The chain recombines TRBV10-2 with TRBJ1-4; D is perhaps TRBD1 (5 bases). Germline loops: CDR1 WSHSY, CDR2 SAAADI. With 5 bases removed from V and 8 bases from J, the gap between germline ends came to 24 bases. This CDR3 is 17 amino acids long. The CDR3: CASSSSTNSLRGEKLFF. As DNA, the CDR3 is TGCGCCAGCAGTTCAAGTACTAACTCCCTCCGGGGGGAAAAACTGTTTTTT.

This chain connects TRBV6-4 to TRBJ2-3, with TRBD1 as a possible D gene (5 bases). Germline V gene lookup returns CDR1 MRHNA and CDR2 SNTAGT. There are 15 residues in the CDR3. The V gene lost 0 bases and the J gene lost 9 bases, with 16 bases spanning the gap. CDR3 residues: CASSDSMGTGATQYF. CDR3 bases: TGTGCCAGCAGTGACTCCATGGGCACAGGCGCAACGCAGTATTTT.

V is TRBV7-9 and J is TRBJ1-3; D is unclear. CDR3 size: 15 residues. Trimming cost V 1 base and J 4 bases, with 11 bases left between them. Germline values: CDR1 SEHNR, CDR2 FQNEAQ (reference sequence). CDR3 nucleotide sequence: TGTGCCAGCAGCTTAGGTGGTACCCGGGGAAACACCATATATTTT. Translating gives CASSLGGTRGNTIYF.

CDR3 sequence: CASSRDRNYGYTF. The DNA of the CDR3 is TGTGCCAGCAGCCGGGACCGGAACTATGGCTACACCTTC. The genes are TRBV7-8 and TRBJ1-2; TRBD1 is a possible D gene (5 bases). Trimming cost V 5 bases and J 2 bases, with 9 bases left between them. Per germline, CDR1 SGHVS and CDR2 FQNEAQ. The CDR3 is 13 amino acids.

The chain couples TRBV7-6 to TRBJ1-2; D unresolved. CDR1 SGHVS and CDR2 FNYEAQ come from the germline V gene. Trimming took 5 bases from V and 4 from J, leaving 8 bases between them. The CDR3 length is 12 residues. The CDR3 coding sequence is TGTGCCAGCAGCCCCGCTTCCTATGGCTACACCTTC. This encodes CASSPASYGYTF. The whole variable domain, remainder taken from reference TRBV7-6 and TRBJ1-2, is GAGVSQSPRYKVTKRGQDVALRCDPISGHVSLYWYRQALGQGPEFLTYFNYEAQQDKSGLPNDRFSAERPEGSISTLTIQRTEQRDSAMYRCASSPASYGYTFGSGTRLTVV.

The chain recombines TRBV6-5 with TRBJ2-5, with a possible D match to TRBD2 (6 bases). Trimming took off 2 bases at V and 5 bases at J, with 9 bases between the two ends. The CDR3 sequence is 13 residues long. Per germline, CDR1 MNHEY and CDR2 SVGAGI. This CDR3 reads CASSYQGGETQYF. DNA for the CDR3: TGTGCCAGCAGTTACCAAGGAGGGGAGACCCAGTACTTC.

The J gene is TRBJ2-1, the V gene TRBV6-5; TRBD2 matches at 14 bases. The length of the CDR3 is 15 residues. V lost 7 bases to trimming and J lost 8 bases; unmatched junction nucleotides: 7. Looked up from germline, CDR1 is MNHEY and CDR2 is SVGAGI. CDR3: CASIRLAGGRDEQFF. The CDR3 DNA follows: TGTGCCAGCATACGACTAGCGGGGGGGCGCGATGAGCAGTTCTTC.

The rearrangement joins TRBV9 to TRBJ2-3, with 7 bases identical to TRBD2. CDR1 and CDR2 from the germline V gene are SGDLS and YYNGEE. The trim removed 0 bases at V and 3 bases at J, leaving 7 bases unmatched. The CDR3 has 16 residues. CDR3 residues: CASSVVIGGSTDTQYF. As DNA, the CDR3 is TGTGCCAGCAGCGTAGTAATCGGGGGGAGTACAGATACGCAGTATTTT.

This chain connects TRBV18 to TRBJ1-5; 10 bases agree with TRBD1. CDR1 KGHSH and CDR2 LQKENI come from the germline V gene. Trimming removed 2 bases from V and 6 bases from J; junction bases left unmatched: 4. The CDR3 is made up of 15 amino acids. CDR3 protein: CASSPAGQGGQPQHF. The CDR3 bases are TGTGCCAGCTCACCAGCTGGACAGGGGGGTCAGCCCCAGCATTTT.

The chain recombines TRBV10-1 with TRBJ2-6; D tentatively fits TRBD1 or TRBD2 (5 bases each). This CDR3 is 19 amino acids long. CDR1 WNHNN and CDR2 SYGVQD come from the germline V gene (reference sequence). Trimming took 5 bases from V and 4 from J, leaving 24 bases between them. CDR3 sequence reads: CASSPRLGTGSSGANVLTF. Here the CDR3 DNA reads TGCGCCAGCAGTCCCCGATTGGGGACCGGATCATCCGGGGCCAACGTCCTGACTTTC.

The chain couples TRBV7-8 to TRBJ1-5; D possibly corresponds to TRBD1 (5 bases). Germline V gives CDR1 SGHVS, CDR2 FQNEAQ. The CDR3 runs to 14 residues. Trimming shortened V by 1 base and J by 3 bases, and 7 bases separated the two germline ends. The CDR3 DNA is TGTGCCAGCAGCTTAGGCAGGGCCAATCAGCCCCAGCATTTT. It yields the protein CASSLGRANQPQHF.

The V call is TRBV9, the J call TRBJ1-2; tentatively, D is TRBD1 (5 bases). The length of the CDR3 is 13 residues. V was clipped by 6 bases and J by 0 bases, with 9 bases between them. The germline V gene encodes CDR1 SGDLS and CDR2 YYNGEE. DNA of the CDR3: TGTGCCAGCACCCCAGGGTCTAACTATGGCTACACCTTC. This sequence encodes CASTPGSNYGYTF.

The J gene is TRBJ1-2, the V gene TRBV19; no clear D gene. Trimming shortened V by 10 bases and J by 1 base, and 13 bases separated the two germline ends. This CDR3 is 13 amino acids long. Germline V CDR1 and CDR2: LNHDA, SQIVND (reference sequence). Here the CDR3 reads CATKFSLNYGYTF. CDR3 in DNA: TGTGCCACCAAATTTTCCCTTAACTATGGCTACACCTTC.

The chain is built from TRBV4-3 and TRBJ1-1; D may be TRBD1 (6 bases). The CDR3 contains 17 residues. The V and J ends lost 0 bases and 5 bases respectively, with 19 bases between them. CDR1 LGHNA and CDR2 YSLEER come from the germline V gene. The CDR3 DNA is TGCGCCAGCAGCCAAGATACCGGGGGGCAGGGCCCGACTGAAGCTTTCTTT. Protein sequence: CASSQDTGGQGPTEAFF.